This TCR beta chain is from a study of cytomegalovirus exposure and HLA in healthy donors. Study-wide results and caveats: One variant, a missense change in DCLRE1C, was linked in a later analysis to TCR beta V- and J-gene trimming. Researchers reported from a later analysis that most CMV-associated TCR beta chains appeared HLA-restricted.

In the case of this clone: Its antigen is still unknown.

The PCR was carried out with 60 Vbeta primers and 13 Jbeta primers. Profiling relied on immunoSEQ multiplex PCR, and the TCRdb table lists in-frame clones only, not all of them. The sample lists tens of thousands of clones; 72% were seen once. V was pared by 4 bases and J by 4 bases, with 6 bases of the junction left unmatched. Germline V gene data show CDR1 as LNHDA and CDR2 as SQIVND (reference sequence). This CDR3 is 16 amino acids long. The chain is built from TRBV19 and TRBJ1-5; TRBD1 agrees at 11 bases. The sequencing sample was made of PBMCs. This receptor was obtained from a man aged 55-75 years in good health and CMV-seropositive. This CDR3 reads CASSRGGTGGNQPQHF. In nucleotides, the CDR3 is TGTGCCAGTAGTAGGGGAGGGACAGGGGGGAATCAGCCCCAGCATTTT.